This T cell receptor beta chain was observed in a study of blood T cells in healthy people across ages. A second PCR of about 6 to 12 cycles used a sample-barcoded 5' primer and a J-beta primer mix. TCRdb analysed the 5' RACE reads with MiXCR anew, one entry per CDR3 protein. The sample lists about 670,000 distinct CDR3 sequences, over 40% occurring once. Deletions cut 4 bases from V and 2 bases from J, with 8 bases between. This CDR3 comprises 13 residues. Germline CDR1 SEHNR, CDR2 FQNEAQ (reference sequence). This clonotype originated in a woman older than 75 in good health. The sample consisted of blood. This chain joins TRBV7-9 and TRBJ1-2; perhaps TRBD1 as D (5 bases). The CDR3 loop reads CASSYRDNYGYTF. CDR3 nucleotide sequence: TGTGCCAGCAGCTACCGGGACAACTATGGCTACACCTTC.